This T cell receptor (beta chain) was recovered during a study of human T cells and chemical hapten exposure. This clonotype has a handful of counts. TCRdb reanalysed the RACE reads using MiXCR and keeps one entry per CDR3 protein. The table lists 65,000 to 80,000 distinct CDR3 sequences, over 7% of them singletons, with over 1.5% in the top ten. As for time point: healthy volunteer bleed at 6 weeks. Unfractionated whole blood served as the source for total RNA extraction. The V and J ends lost 3 bases and 1 base respectively, with 20 bases between them. From germline, CDR1 is SGHDT and CDR2 YYEEEE. The CDR3 sequence is 17 residues long.

The TCR sequence derives from a male donor in good health. Some clones in this sample may be carry-over from other donors' samples. V gene TRBV5-6 combines with J gene TRBJ2-7; TRBD2 is a possible D gene (6 bases). Sequenced material: whole blood. CDR3 nucleotide sequence: TGTGCCAGCAGCTCCCAGGGCACCGGGAGACGATCCTACGAGCAGTACTTC. Its protein product is CASSSQGTGRRSYEQYF.